One sample yielded the 14 T cell receptor beta chains listed below, sequenced in a study of T cells in Graves' hyperthyroidism and ophthalmopathy. Authors of the study amplified TCR beta CDR3 regions from RNA transcripts. The TCR CDR3 was amplified in a first-round RT-PCR using the HTBI primer set. Using its own MiXCR run on the multiplex PCR reads, TCRdb lists one record per CDR3 protein. This table holds 200,000 or so distinct CDR3 sequences, about a sixth found once. Sequenced material: blood. These TCRs come from a woman in her 50s with Graves' hyperthyroidism.

There are many counts of this clonotype. Here the CDR3 reads CASSGFLGRNQPQHF. CDR3 coding DNA: TGTGCCAGCAGCGGTTTTCTGGGACGCAATCAGCCCCAGCATTTT. V is TRBV28 and J is TRBJ1-5; perhaps TRBD1 as D (5 bases). Per germline, CDR1 MDHEN and CDR2 SYDVKM. Between the trimmed V and J ends, which lost 6 bases and 2 bases, there was a span of 14 bases. The length of the CDR3 is 15 residues.

This clonotype has more than one count but fewer than ten. This chain uses TRBV29-1 with TRBJ1-2, with D possibly matching TRBD1 (5 bases). Germline V gene data show CDR1 as SQVTM and CDR2 as ANQGSEA. V was shortened by 2 bases and J by 5 bases, with 12 bases between the two germline ends. The CDR3 has 13 amino acids. In nucleotides, the CDR3 is TGCAGCGTTGAAAATGGGGCGAGGTATGGCTACACCTTC. It is translated as CSVENGARYGYTF.

The chain carries TRBV19 and TRBJ2-2; D uncertain. With 7 bases removed from V and 2 bases from J, the gap between germline ends came to 8 bases. Germline lookup yields CDR1 LNHDA and CDR2 SQIVND (reference sequence). The CDR3 consists of 13 residues. The CDR3: CASTSPNTGELFF. Here the CDR3 DNA reads TGTGCCAGTACCTCGCCCAACACCGGGGAGCTGTTTTTT.

In this sample, this clonotype turned up many times. J is TRBJ2-3 and V is TRBV14, with a possible D match to TRBD2 (5 bases). Germline CDR1 and CDR2: SGHDN and FVKESK. There are 15 residues in the CDR3. Deletions cut 2 bases from V and 1 base from J, with 10 bases between. CDR3 sequence reads: CASSQTGSGTDTQYF. In nucleotides, the CDR3 is TGTGCCAGCAGCCAAACGGGGTCGGGCACAGATACGCAGTATTTT.

This clonotype showed up just a few times. The V gene is TRBV5-7, the J gene TRBJ2-2; no definite D call. TRBV5-7 is an open reading frame, and its role is uncertain. The CDR3 loop spans 13 amino acids. Trimming left V 1 base short and J 5 bases short, with 6 bases between. CDR3 sequence: CASSLFQTGELFF. Written as DNA, the CDR3 is TGTGCCAGCAGCTTGTTTCAAACCGGGGAGCTGTTTTTT.

This clonotype was detected many times. The chain uses TRBV11-1 and TRBJ2-7; D unresolved. V lost 5 bases, J lost 5 bases, and 16 bases lay in between. CDR1 is SGHAT, CDR2 FQDESV, per germline (reference sequence). The CDR3 totals 14 residues. CDR3 bases: TGTGCCAGCAGCCCTGAGGTCCGGTCCAACGAGCAGTACTTC. Amino acid sequence: CASSPEVRSNEQYF.

This clonotype was counted many times. The chain is built from TRBV20-1 and TRBJ2-7; 7 nucleotides line up with TRBD2. The V segment lost 0 bases and the J segment 3 bases; nucleotides outside the gene matches: 8. This CDR3 has 15 amino acids. The germline CDR1 and CDR2 sequences are DFQATT and SNEGSKA (reference sequence). The CDR3 loop reads CSARDLGGRHYEQYF. DNA of the CDR3: TGCAGTGCTAGAGATCTTGGCGGGAGACACTACGAGCAGTACTTC.

This clonotype has a count of ten or more. The V call is TRBV12-3 or TRBV12-4, the J call TRBJ2-3; TRBD1 matches 9 bases. This CDR3 has 17 residues. V lost 8 bases to trimming and J lost 0 bases; unmatched junction nucleotides: 12. The CDR3 is CASQPGQGTFSTDTQYF. The CDR3 coding sequence is TGTGCCAGCCAGCCAGGACAGGGGACTTTTAGCACAGATACGCAGTATTTT.

This clonotype was observed a few times. The gene calls are TRBV12-3 or TRBV12-4 and TRBJ2-1, with D possibly TRBD2 on 6 matching bases. The V and J ends lost 6 bases and 4 bases respectively, with 28 bases between them. The CDR3 length is 19 residues. The CDR3 loop reads CASSPQSGGSHNSYNEQFF. The CDR3 nucleotides read TGTGCCAGCAGCCCGCAGTCAGGAGGGTCCCATAATTCATACAATGAGCAGTTCTTC.

The sample holds many counts of this clonotype. A read error may be the cause here, since a much bigger clone is one base away. This chain connects TRBV7-2 to TRBJ1-5; D remains ambiguous. V gave up 4 bases and J gave up 0 bases, with 4 bases separating them. The V gene's germline CDR1 is SGHTA and CDR2 FQGNSA. CDR3 length: 13 residues. The DNA for the CDR3 is TGTGCCAGCAGCTACAGTAGCAATCAGCCCCAGCATTTT. Protein: CASSYSSNQPQHF.

This clonotype appeared many times. The gene calls are TRBV7-9 and TRBJ2-1, with a tentative D call TRBD2 (5 bases). Germline CDR1 SEHNR, CDR2 FQNEAQ (reference sequence). The V gene lost 4 bases and the J gene lost 5 bases, with 12 bases spanning the gap. CDR3 size: 14 residues. DNA of the CDR3: TGTGCCAGCAGCTCTACCGGGATACACAATGAGCAGTTCTTC. As protein: CASSSTGIHNEQFF.

Ten or more counts support this clonotype. The chain employs TRBV6-1 and TRBJ2-4; D may match TRBD1 or TRBD2 (6 bases each). Germline values: CDR1 MNHNS, CDR2 SASEGT. Trimming left V 8 bases short and J 0 bases short, with 11 bases between. CDR3 size: 14 residues. CDR3 loop: CASLGGGAKNIQYF. Written as DNA, the CDR3 is TGTGCCAGCCTAGGGGGAGGAGCCAAAAACATTCAGTACTTC.

This clonotype was recorded at least ten times. V and J are TRBV11-2 and TRBJ2-5; D assignment may be TRBD1 or TRBD2 (5 bases each). The CDR3 runs 13 residues. CDR1 is SGHAT, CDR2 FQNNGV, per germline. Between the trimmed V and J ends, which lost 7 bases and 4 bases, there was a span of 13 bases. The CDR3 is CASNKGSLETQYF. The CDR3 DNA reads TGTGCCAGCAACAAGGGGAGTTTAGAGACCCAGTACTTC.

This clonotype has at least ten counts. The chain recombines TRBV7-3 with TRBJ2-1, with 9 bases matching TRBD1. The germline CDR1 and CDR2 sequences are SGHTA and FQGTGA. Trimming at V came to 5 bases and at J to 2 bases, leaving 4 bases not matched to a gene. The CDR3 extends over 15 amino acids. The CDR3 nucleotides are TGTGCCAGCAGCCAAGACAGGGGGGCCTACAATGAGCAGTTCTTC. Translated, it gives CASSQDRGAYNEQFF.